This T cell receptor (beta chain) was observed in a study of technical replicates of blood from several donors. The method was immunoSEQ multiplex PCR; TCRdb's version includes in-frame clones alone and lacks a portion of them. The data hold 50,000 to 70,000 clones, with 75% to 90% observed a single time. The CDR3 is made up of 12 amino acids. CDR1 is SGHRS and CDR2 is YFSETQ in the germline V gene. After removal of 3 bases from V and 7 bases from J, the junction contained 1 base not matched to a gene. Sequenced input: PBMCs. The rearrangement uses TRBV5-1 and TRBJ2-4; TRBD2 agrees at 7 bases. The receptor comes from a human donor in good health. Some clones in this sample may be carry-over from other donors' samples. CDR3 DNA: TGCGCCAGCAGCTCCGGGGGGAACATTCAGTACTTC. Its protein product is CASSSGGNIQYF.